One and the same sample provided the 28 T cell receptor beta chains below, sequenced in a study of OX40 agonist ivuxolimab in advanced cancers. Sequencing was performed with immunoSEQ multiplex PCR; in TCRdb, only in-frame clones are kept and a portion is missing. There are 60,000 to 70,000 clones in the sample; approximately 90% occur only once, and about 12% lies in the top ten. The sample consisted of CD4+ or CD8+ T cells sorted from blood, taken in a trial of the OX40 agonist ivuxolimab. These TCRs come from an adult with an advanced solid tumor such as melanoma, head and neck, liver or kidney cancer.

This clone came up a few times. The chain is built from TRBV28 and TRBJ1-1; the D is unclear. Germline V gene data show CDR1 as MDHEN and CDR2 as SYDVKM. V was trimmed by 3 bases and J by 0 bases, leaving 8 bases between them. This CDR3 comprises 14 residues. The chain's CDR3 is CASSFTDMNTEAFF. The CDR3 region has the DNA TGTGCCAGCAGTTTTACAGACATGAACACTGAAGCTTTCTTT.

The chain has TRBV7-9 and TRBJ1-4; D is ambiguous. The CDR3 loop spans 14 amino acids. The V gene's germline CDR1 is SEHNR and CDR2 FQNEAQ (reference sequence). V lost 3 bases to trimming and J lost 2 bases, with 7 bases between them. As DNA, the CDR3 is TGTGCCAGCAGCTTTTGGTGCACTAATGAAAAACTGTTTTTT. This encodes CASSFWCTNEKLFF.

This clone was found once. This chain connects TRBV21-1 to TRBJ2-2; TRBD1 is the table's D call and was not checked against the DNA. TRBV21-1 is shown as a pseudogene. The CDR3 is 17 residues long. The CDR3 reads CASSSQGRGRDTGELFF. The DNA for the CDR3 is TGTGCCAGCAGCTCCCAAGGCAGGGGGCGCGACACCGGGGAGCTGTTTTTT.

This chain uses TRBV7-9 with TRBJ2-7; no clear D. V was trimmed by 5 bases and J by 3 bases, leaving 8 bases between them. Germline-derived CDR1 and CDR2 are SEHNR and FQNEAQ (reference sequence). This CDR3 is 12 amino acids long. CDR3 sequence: CASSPTYYEQYF. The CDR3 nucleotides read TGTGCCAGCAGCCCCACATACTACGAGCAGTACTTC.

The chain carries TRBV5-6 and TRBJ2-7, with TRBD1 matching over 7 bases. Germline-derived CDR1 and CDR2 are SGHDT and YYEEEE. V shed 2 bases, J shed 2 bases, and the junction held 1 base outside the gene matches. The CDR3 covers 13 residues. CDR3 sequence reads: CASSFGTAYEQYF. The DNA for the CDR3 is TGTGCCAGCAGCTTTGGGACAGCCTACGAGCAGTACTTC.

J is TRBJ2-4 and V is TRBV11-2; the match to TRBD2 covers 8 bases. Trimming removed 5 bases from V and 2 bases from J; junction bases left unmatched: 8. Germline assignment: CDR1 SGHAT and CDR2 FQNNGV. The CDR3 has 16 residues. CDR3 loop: CASSPTGGDSKNIQYF. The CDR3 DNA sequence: TGTGCCAGCAGCCCGACGGGGGGGGATTCCAAAAACATTCAGTACTTC. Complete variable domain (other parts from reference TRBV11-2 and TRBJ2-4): EAGVAQSPRYKIIEKRQSVAFWCNPISGHATLYWYQQILGQGPKLLIQFQNNGVVDDSQLPKDRFSAERLKGVDSTLKIQPAKLEDSAVYLCASSPTGGDSKNIQYFGAGTRLSVL.

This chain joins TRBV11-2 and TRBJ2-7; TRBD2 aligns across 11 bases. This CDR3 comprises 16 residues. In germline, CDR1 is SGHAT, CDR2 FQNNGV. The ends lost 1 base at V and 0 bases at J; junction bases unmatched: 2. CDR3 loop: CASSLVLAGASYEQYF. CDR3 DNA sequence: TGTGCCAGCAGCTTAGTACTAGCGGGAGCCTCCTACGAGCAGTACTTC.

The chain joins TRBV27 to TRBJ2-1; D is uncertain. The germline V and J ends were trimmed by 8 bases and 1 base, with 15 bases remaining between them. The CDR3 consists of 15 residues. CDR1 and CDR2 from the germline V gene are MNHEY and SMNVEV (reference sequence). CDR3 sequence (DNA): TGTGCCAGCCAACCGACGATACTTTCCTACAATGAGCAGTTCTTC. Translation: CASQPTILSYNEQFF.

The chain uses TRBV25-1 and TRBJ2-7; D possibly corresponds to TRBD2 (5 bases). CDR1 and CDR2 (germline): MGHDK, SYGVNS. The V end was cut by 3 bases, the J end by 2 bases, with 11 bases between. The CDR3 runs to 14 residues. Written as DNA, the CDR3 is TGTGCCAGCAGTGAGACCGGGATAACCTACGAGCAGTACTTC. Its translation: CASSETGITYEQYF.

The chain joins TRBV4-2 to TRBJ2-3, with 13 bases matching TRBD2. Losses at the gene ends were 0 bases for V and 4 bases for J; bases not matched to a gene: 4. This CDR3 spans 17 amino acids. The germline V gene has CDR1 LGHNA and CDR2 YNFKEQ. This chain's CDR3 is CASSQDEGLAGPDTQYF. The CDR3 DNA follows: TGTGCCAGCAGCCAAGATGAGGGACTAGCGGGACCAGATACGCAGTATTTT.

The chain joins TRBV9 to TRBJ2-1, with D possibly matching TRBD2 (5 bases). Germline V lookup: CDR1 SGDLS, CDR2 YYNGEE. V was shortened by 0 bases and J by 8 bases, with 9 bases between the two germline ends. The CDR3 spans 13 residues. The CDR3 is CASSVESGDEQFF. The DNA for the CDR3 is TGTGCCAGCAGCGTAGAATCCGGGGATGAGCAGTTCTTC.

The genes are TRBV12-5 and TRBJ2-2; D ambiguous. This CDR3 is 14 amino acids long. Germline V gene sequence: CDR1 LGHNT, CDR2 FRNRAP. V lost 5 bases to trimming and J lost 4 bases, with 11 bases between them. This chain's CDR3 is CASGPTGPTGELFF. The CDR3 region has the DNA TGTGCTAGTGGTCCGACCGGGCCCACCGGGGAGCTGTTTTTT.

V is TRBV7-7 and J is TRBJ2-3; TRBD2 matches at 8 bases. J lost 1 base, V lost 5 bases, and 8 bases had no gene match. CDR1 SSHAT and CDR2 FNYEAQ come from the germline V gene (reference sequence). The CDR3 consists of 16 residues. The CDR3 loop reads CASSPGGGGGTDTQYF. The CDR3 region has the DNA TGTGCCAGCAGCCCCGGGGGGGGAGGAGGCACAGATACGCAGTATTTT.

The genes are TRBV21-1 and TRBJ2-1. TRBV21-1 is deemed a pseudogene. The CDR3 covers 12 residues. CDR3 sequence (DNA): TGTGCCAGCAGCAGTCAGAGCAATGAGCAGTTCTTC. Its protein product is CASSSQSNEQFF.

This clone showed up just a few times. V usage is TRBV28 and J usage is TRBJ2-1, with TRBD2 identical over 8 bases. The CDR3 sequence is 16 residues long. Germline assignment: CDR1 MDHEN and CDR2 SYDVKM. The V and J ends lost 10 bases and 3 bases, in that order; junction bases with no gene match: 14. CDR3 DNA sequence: TGTGCCAATATGGCAGCGGGGCGGGAGGACTACAATGAGCAGTTCTTC. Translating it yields CANMAAGREDYNEQFF.

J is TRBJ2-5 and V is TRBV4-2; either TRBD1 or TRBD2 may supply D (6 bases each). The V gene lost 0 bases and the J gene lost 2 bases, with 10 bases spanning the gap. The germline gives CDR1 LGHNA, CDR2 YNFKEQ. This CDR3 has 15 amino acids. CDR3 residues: CASSQDRGPQETQYF. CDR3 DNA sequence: TGTGCCAGCAGCCAAGACCGGGGGCCACAAGAGACCCAGTACTTC.

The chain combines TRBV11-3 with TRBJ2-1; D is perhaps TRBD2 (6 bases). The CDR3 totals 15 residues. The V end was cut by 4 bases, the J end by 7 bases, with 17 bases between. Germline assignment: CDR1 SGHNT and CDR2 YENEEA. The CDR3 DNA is TGTGCCAGCAGCTACAGACTAGACCCCACAAATGAGCAGTTCTTC. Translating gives CASSYRLDPTNEQFF.

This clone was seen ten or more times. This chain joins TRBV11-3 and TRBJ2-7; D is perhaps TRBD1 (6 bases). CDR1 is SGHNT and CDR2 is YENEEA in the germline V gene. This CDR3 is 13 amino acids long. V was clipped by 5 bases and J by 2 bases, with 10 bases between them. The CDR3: CASSGTRPYEQYF. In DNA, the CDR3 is TGTGCCAGCAGCGGGACAAGGCCCTACGAGCAGTACTTC.

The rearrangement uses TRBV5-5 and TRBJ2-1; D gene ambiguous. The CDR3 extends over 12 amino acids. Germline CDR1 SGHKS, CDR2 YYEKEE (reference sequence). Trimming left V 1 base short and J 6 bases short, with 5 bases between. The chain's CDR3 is CASSLFGNEQFF. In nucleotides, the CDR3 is TGTGCCAGCAGCTTGTTTGGCAATGAGCAGTTCTTC.

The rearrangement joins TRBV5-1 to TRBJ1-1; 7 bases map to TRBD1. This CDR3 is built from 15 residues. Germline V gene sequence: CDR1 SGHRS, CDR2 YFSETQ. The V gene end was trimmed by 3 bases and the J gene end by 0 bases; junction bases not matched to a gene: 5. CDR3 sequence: CASSSGQVMNTEAFF. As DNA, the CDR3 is TGCGCCAGCAGCTCAGGACAGGTAATGAACACTGAAGCTTTCTTT.

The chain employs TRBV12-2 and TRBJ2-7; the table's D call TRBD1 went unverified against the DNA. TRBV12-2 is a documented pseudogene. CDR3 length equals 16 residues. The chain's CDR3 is CASRLAGTGALFEQYF. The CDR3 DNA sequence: TGTGCAAGTCGCTTAGCCGGGACAGGGGCGTTGTTCGAGCAGTACTTC.

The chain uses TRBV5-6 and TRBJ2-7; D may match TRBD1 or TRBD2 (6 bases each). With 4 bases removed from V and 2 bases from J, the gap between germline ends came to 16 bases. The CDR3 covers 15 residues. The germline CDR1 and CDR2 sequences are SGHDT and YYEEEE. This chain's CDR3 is CASSRPRGDTYEQYF. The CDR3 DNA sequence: TGTGCCAGCAGCAGGCCGAGGGGGGATACCTACGAGCAGTACTTC.

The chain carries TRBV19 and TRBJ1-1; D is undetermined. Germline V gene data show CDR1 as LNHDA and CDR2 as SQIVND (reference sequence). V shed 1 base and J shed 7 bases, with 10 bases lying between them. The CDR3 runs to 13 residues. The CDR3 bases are TGTGCCAGTAGTATAGGTGGCCGGGTTGAAGCTTTCTTT. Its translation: CASSIGGRVEAFF.

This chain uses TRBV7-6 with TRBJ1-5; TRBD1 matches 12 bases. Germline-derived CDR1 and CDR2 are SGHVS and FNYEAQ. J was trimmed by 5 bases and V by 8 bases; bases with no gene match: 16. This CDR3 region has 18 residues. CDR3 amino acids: CASGLQGSGQGADQPQHF. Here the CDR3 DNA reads TGTGCCAGCGGCCTCCAAGGGTCGGGACAGGGGGCGGATCAGCCCCAGCATTTT. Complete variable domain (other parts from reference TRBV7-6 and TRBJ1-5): GAGVSQSPRYKVTKRGQDVALRCDPISGHVSLYWYRQALGQGPEFLTYFNYEAQQDKSGLPNDRFSAERPEGSISTLTIQRTEQRDSAMYRCASGLQGSGQGADQPQHFGDGTRLSIL.

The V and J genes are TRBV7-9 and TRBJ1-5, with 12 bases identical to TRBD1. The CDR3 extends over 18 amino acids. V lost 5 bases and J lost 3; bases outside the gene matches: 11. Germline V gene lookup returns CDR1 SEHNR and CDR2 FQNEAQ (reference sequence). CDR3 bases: TGTGCCAGCAGCCAGGGACAGGGGGCTACCAAGCTCAATCAGCCCCAGCATTTT. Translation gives CASSQGQGATKLNQPQHF.

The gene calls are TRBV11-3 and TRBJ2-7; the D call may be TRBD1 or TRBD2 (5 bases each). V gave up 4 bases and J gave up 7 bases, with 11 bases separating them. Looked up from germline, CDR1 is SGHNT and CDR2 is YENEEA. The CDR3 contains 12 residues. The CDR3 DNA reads TGTGCCAGCAGCTCGGGACCAGGGGAGCAGTACTTC. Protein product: CASSSGPGEQYF.

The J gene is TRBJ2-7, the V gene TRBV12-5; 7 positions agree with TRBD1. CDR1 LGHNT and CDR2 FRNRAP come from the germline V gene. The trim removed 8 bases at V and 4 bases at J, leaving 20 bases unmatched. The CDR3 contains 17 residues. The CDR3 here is CASTFGHWGTEKYEQYF. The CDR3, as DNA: TGTGCTAGTACGTTTGGGCACTGGGGGACAGAAAAGTACGAGCAGTACTTC.

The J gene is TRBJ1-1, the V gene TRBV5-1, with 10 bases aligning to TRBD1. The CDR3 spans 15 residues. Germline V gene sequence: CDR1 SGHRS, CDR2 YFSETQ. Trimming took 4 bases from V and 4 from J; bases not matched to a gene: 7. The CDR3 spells CASSPDRGKFTEAFF. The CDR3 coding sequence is TGCGCCAGCAGCCCGGACAGGGGGAAGTTCACTGAAGCTTTCTTT.